This T cell receptor beta chain stems from a study of CD8+ T cells in alopecia areata. In the study overall: At a dose of 5 to 10 mg twice daily, oral tofacitinib was given to treated patients. Tofacitinib therapy lasting 6 to 18 months was followed by 6 months off drug.

Researchers took lesional scalp punch biopsies and peripheral blood from people who were alopecia areata patients. It was cDNA, reverse transcribed from extracted RNA, that served as the sequencing template. Assay used: immunoSEQ multiplex PCR; TCRdb lists only in-frame clones, some missing. The sample lists about 120,000 clones; about 47% were seen once. Germline V CDR1 and CDR2: SQVTM, ANQGSEA. Deletions cut 6 bases from V and 3 bases from J, with 16 bases between. This CDR3 has 14 amino acids. Study-level points and caveats: Scalp lesions, especially in alopecia totalis/universalis, had higher clonality than normal scalp.

This clone has more than one count but fewer than ten. No antigen is known for it. This clonotype was obtained from a human donor with alopecia areata. The chain couples TRBV29-1 to TRBJ2-3, with D possibly TRBD2 on 7 matching bases. The sample consisted of CD8+ T cells sorted from blood, taken at week 0. The CDR3 region is CSVREGGATDTQYF. Written as DNA, the CDR3 is TGCAGCGTCCGCGAGGGGGGGGCGACAGATACGCAGTATTTT.